This TCR beta chain was captured by sequencing in a study of cytomegalovirus exposure and HLA in healthy donors. Study results and caveats: TCR beta V segments were, for the most part, productive about 87% or about 30% of the time in an earlier analysis.

13 Jbeta primers and 60 Vbeta primers were used for the PCR. TCRdb's copy holds only in-frame clones and misses some; the assay was immunoSEQ multiplex PCR. This sample yields around 130,000 clones, of which 75% to 85% are seen a single time; under 6% belongs to the top ten. With respect to this clone: Its cognate antigen is unknown.

Germline V gives CDR1 SQVTM, CDR2 ANQGSEA. V shed 7 bases and J 1 base; nucleotides not matched to a gene: 3. This CDR3 is built from 12 residues. Specimen: PBMCs. This chain uses TRBV29-1 with TRBJ2-5; 7 bases agree with TRBD1. The sequence derives from a woman between 35 and 50 years old in good health and CMV-seropositive. CDR3 loop: CSANRGQETQYF. DNA for the CDR3: TGCAGCGCGAACAGGGGCCAAGAGACCCAGTACTTC.